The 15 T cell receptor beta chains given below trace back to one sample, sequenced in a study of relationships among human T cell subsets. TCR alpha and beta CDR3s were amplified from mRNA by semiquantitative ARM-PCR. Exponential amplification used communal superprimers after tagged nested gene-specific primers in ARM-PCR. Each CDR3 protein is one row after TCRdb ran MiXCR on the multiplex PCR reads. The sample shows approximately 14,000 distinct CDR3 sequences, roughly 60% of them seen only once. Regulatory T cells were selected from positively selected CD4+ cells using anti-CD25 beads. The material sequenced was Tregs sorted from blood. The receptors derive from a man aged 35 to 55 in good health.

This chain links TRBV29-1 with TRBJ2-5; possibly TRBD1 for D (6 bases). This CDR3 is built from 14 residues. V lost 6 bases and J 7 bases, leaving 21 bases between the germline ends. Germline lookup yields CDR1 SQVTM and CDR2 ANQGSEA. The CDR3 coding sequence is TGCAGCGTGGCCCTTAGCCAGGGGCGAGTGACCCAGTACTTC. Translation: CSVALSQGRVTQYF.

CDR3 sequence: CSVGADRPGGYEQYF. CDR3 DNA: TGCAGCGTTGGGGCGGACAGGCCGGGGGGCTACGAGCAGTACTTC. The chain has TRBV29-1 and TRBJ2-7; TRBD1 or TRBD2 may be the D gene (7 bases each). This CDR3 contains 15 residues. Deletions cut 4 bases from V and 3 bases from J, with 19 bases between. The germline gives CDR1 SQVTM, CDR2 ANQGSEA.

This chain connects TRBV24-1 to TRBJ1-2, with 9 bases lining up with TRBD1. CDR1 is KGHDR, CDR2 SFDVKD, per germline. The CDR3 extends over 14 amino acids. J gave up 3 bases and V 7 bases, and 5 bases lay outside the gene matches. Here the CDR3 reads CATRGDRADYGYTF. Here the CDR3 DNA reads TGTGCCACCAGAGGGGACAGGGCAGACTATGGCTACACCTTC.

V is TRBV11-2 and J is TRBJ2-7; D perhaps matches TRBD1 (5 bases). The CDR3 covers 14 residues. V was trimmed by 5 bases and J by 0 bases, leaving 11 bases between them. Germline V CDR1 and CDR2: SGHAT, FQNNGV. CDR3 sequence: CASSKDSHSYEQYF. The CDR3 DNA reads TGTGCCAGCAGCAAAGACAGCCACTCCTACGAGCAGTACTTC.

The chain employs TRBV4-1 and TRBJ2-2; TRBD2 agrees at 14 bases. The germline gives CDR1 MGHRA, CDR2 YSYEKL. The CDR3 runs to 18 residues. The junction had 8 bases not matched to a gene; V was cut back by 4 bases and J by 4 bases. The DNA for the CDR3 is TGCGCCAGCAGCCGGACTAGCGGGAGGATTGGTCGCACCGGGGAGCTGTTTTTT. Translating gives CASSRTSGRIGRTGELFF.

The chain's CDR3 is CASSPRPLAGEETQYF. The CDR3 DNA reads as TGTGCCAGCAGCCCACGTCCTCTTGCGGGGGAAGAGACCCAGTACTTC. The V and J genes are TRBV7-2 and TRBJ2-5, with 7 bases that match TRBD2. The CDR3 totals 16 residues. Trimming cost V 5 bases and J 3 bases; bases outside gene matches: 12. Germline-derived CDR1 and CDR2 are SGHTA and FQGNSA. Supplemented by reference TRBV7-2 and TRBJ2-5, the full variable domain reads GAGVSQSPSNKVTEKGKDVELRCDPISGHTALYWYRQSLGQGLEFLIYFQGNSAPDKSGLPSDRFSAERTGGSVSTLTIQRTQQEDSAVYLCASSPRPLAGEETQYFGPGTRLLVL.

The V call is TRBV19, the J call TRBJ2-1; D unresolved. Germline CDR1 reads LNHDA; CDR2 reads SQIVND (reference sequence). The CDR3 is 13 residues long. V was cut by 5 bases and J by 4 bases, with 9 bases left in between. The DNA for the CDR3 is TGTGCCAGTAGTCTGACCAAGTACAATGAGCAGTTCTTC. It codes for CASSLTKYNEQFF.

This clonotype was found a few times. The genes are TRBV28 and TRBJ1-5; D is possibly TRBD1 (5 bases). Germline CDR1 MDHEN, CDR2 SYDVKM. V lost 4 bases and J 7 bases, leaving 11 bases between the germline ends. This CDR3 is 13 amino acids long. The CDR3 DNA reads TGTGCCAGCAGTTCCTCGGGGCGACAGCCCCAGCATTTT. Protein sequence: CASSSSGRQPQHF.

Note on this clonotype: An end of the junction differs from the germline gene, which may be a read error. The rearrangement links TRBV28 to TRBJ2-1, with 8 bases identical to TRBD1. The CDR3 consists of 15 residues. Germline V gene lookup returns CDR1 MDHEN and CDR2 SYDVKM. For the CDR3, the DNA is TGTGCCAACAGTTTAAGACAGGGGTCCTACAATGAGCAGTTCTTC. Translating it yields CANSLRQGSYNEQFF.

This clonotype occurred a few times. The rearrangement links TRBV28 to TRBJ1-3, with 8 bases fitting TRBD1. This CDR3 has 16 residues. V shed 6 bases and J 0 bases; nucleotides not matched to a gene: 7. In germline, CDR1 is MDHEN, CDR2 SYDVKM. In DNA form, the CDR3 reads TGTGCCAGCAGGTCGGGACAGGTTTCCTCTGGAAACACCATATATTTT. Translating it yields CASRSGQVSSGNTIYF.

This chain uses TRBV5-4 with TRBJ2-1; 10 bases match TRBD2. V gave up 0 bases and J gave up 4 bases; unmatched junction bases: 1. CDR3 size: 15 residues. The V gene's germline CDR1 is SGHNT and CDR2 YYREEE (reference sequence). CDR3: CASSLGTSGYNEQFF. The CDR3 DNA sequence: TGTGCCAGCAGCTTGGGGACTAGCGGATACAATGAGCAGTTCTTC.

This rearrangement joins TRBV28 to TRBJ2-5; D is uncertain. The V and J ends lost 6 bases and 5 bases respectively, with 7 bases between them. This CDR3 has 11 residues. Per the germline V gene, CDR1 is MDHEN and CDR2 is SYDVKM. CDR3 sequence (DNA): TGTGCCAGCAGCTTAGGGGAGACCCAGTACTTC. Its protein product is CASSLGETQYF.

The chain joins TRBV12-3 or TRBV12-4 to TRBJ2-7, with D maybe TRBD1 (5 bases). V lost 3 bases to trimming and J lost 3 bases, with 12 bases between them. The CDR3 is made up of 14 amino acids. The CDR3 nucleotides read TGTGCCAGCAGTTTCCAGGGCGCCGTCTACGAGCAGTACTTC. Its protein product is CASSFQGAVYEQYF.

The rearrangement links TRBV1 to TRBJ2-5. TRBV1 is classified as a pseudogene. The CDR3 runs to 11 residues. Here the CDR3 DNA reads TGCACCACCGACGGGGAAGAGACCCAGCACTTC. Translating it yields CTTDGEETQHF.

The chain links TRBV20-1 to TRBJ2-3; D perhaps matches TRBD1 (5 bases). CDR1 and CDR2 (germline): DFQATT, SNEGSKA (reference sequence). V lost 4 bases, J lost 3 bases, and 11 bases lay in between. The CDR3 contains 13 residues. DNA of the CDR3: TGCAGTGCTAAGGCGGACATGACAGATACGCAGTATTTT. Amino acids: CSAKADMTDTQYF.